This T cell receptor (beta chain) originates from a study of human T cells and chemical hapten exposure. TCRdb passed the RACE reads through MiXCR, listing each CDR3 protein once. The data contain over 300,000 distinct CDR3 sequences, 5% to 6.5% of them singletons. This clonotype was seen only a few times. Its specificity is unknown. Notes on the study in general: Correlating positively with patch test score were the PT1 expanded TCR counts.

Trimming stripped 1 base from V and 4 bases from J, with 11 bases between. CDR1 and CDR2 from the germline V gene are SNHLY and FYNNEI. The CDR3 is made up of 15 amino acids. Time point meaning: pre-sensitization, week 0. The treatment was: therapeutic diphenylcyclopropenone sensitization with weekly scalp DPC. The sample consisted of whole blood, taken in connection with sensitization to the hapten diphenylcyclopropenone (DPC). The chain combines TRBV2 with TRBJ2-1; D might be TRBD2 (5 bases). The receptor comes from a woman aged 45-65 years with alopecia areata. Some clones in this sample may be carry-over from other donors' samples. The CDR3 DNA reads TGTGCCAGCAGTGAAGAGGTAGCGCGGTACAATGAGCAGTTCTTC. Residues: CASSEEVARYNEQFF.